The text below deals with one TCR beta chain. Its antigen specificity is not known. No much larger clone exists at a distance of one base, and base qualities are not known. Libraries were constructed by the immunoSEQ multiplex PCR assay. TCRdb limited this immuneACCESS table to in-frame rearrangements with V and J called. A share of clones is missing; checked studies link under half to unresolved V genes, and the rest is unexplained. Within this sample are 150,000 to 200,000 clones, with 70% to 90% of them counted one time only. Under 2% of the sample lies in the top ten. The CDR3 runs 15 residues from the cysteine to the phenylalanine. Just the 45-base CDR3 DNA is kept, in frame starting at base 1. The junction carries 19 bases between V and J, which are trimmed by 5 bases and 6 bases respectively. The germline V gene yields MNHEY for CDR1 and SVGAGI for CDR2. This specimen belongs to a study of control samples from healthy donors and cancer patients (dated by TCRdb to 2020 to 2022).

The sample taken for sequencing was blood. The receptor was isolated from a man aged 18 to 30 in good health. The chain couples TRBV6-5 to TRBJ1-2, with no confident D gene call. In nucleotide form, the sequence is TGTGCCAGCAGTCCCAGGATACGGGCAATCGATGGCTACACCTTC. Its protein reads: CASSPRIRAIDGYTF.